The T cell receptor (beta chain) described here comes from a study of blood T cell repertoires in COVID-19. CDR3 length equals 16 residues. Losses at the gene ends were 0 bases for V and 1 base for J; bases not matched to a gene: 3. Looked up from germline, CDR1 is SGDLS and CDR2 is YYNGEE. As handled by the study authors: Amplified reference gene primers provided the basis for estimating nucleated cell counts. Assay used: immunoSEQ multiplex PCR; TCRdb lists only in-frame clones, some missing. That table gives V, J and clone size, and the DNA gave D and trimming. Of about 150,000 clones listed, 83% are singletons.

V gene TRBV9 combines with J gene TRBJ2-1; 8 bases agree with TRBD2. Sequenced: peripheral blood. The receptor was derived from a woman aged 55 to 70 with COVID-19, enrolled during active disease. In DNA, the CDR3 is TGTGCCAGCAGCGTAGCATCGGGAGGGTCCTACAATGAGCAGTTCTTC. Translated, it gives CASSVASGGSYNEQFF.